This T cell receptor (beta chain) was profiled in a study of T cells in Graves' hyperthyroidism and ophthalmopathy. Germline V gene sequence: CDR1 MGHDK, CDR2 SYGVNS. Trimming stripped 5 bases from V and 0 bases from J, with 14 bases between. CDR3 length: 16 residues. This clonotype has ten or more counts. As yet, its antigen is unknown. Uncontrolled infection, other autoimmune disease, pregnancy or lactation barred patients from enrollment. The CDR3 regions of TCR beta were amplified from RNA transcripts. The HTBI set primed first-round TCR CDR3 RT-PCR. TCRdb reanalysed the multiplex PCR reads using MiXCR and keeps one entry per CDR3 protein. The profile covers about 840,000 distinct CDR3 sequences, with 35% to 40% appearing a single time and around 9.3% taken by the ten largest. The study's findings and limits: The authors' 13 V-J model separated ophthalmopathy from stable hyperthyroidism. In the blood, most expanded thyroid clonotypes above 0.001 appeared as well.

This receptor was obtained from a man aged 18 to 30 with Graves' hyperthyroidism. The specimen sequenced was blood. The chain is built from TRBV25-1 and TRBJ1-3; D uncertain. DNA for the CDR3: TGTGCCAGCAGTACCCTCGGGAGTGTCTCTGGAAACACCATATATTTT. Protein product: CASSTLGSVSGNTIYF.